The 21 T cell receptor beta chains reported below all come from one sample, sequenced in a study of regulatory T cells in long-lasting Graves disease. The authors built TCR beta libraries using iRepertoire HTBI primers and Arm-PCR of CDR3 regions. TCRdb redid the calling of the multiplex PCR reads with MiXCR, one entry per CDR3 protein. This sample carries under 500,000 distinct CDR3 sequences, around 21% of them seen once, and the ten largest clones take roughly 20%. Time point described: persistent/refractory GD, antithyroid drugs over 5 years with positive TRAb. RNA isolated from PBMCs was used to make the TCR library. The input for sequencing was peripheral blood mononuclear cells (PBMCs), taken when the disease was refractory, from a patient treated with antithyroid drugs. The receptors were gathered from a female donor with Graves disease.

The CDR3 sequence is CASSSSLTPGGTQYF. CDR3 DNA sequence: TGTGCCAGCAGCTCTAGCCTGACTCCCGGCGGGACCCAGTACTTC. The gene calls are TRBV7-2 and TRBJ2-5, with D possibly being TRBD2 (5 bases). This CDR3 has 15 amino acids. V lost 4 bases and J lost 7, with 19 bases in between. CDR1 and CDR2 (germline): SGHTA, FQGNSA.

In this sample, this clonotype turned up many times. The chain links TRBV11-1 to TRBJ1-1; D is uncertain. The CDR3 contains 15 residues. V was cut by 5 bases and J by 2 bases, with 15 bases left in between. CDR1 is SGHAT, CDR2 FQDESV, per germline (reference sequence). This CDR3 is CASSLRGIRNTEAFF. The DNA of the CDR3 is TGTGCCAGCAGCCTCAGAGGGATACGAAACACTGAAGCTTTCTTT. Full variable domain (outside the CDR3, taken from reference TRBV11-1 and TRBJ1-1): EAEVAQSPRYKITEKSQAVAFWCDPISGHATLYWYRQILGQGPELLVQFQDESVVDDSQLPKDRFSAERLKGVDSTLKIQPAELGDSAMYLCASSLRGIRNTEAFFGQGTRLTVV.

The sample holds a few counts of this clonotype. V gene TRBV6-1 combines with J gene TRBJ2-4; 8 bases line up with TRBD1. The CDR3 consists of 15 residues. The germline V gene encodes CDR1 MNHNS and CDR2 SASEGT. V was pared by 6 bases and J by 3 bases, with 7 bases of the junction left unmatched. The CDR3 coding sequence is TGTGCCAGCAGCCAAAATACAGGGGGCAAAAACATTCAGTACTTC. It encodes CASSQNTGGKNIQYF.

This clonotype was counted at least ten times. The chain recombines TRBV6-1 with TRBJ1-6; unclear D gene. The germline V and J ends were trimmed by 6 bases and 9 bases, with 9 bases remaining between them. This CDR3 has 12 residues. Per the germline V gene, CDR1 is MNHNS and CDR2 is SASEGT. CDR3 sequence: CASRAHGSPLHF. As DNA, the CDR3 is TGTGCCAGCAGAGCGCATGGTTCACCCCTCCACTTT.

The chain has TRBV19 and TRBJ1-5; D unclear. V gave up 2 bases and J gave up 5 bases, with 7 bases separating them. CDR3 length: 13 amino acids. Germline loops: CDR1 LNHDA, CDR2 SQIVND (reference sequence). The CDR3 is CASSILSDQPQHF. For the CDR3, the DNA is TGTGCCAGTAGTATATTAAGTGATCAGCCCCAGCATTTT.

The gene calls are TRBV19 and TRBJ2-2; D gene ambiguous. This CDR3 has 14 amino acids. V lost 1 base and J 7 bases, leaving 10 bases between the germline ends. CDR1 and CDR2 from the germline V gene are LNHDA and SQIVND (reference sequence). The CDR3 protein is CASSIGASDGELFF. The CDR3 DNA sequence: TGTGCCAGTAGTATAGGGGCGTCCGACGGGGAGCTGTTTTTT. Drawing the rest from reference TRBV19 and TRBJ2-2, the complete variable domain is DGGITQSPKYLFRKEGQNVTLSCEQNLNHDAMYWYRQDPGQGLRLIYYSQIVNDFQKGDIAEGYSVSREKKESFPLTVTSAQKNPTAFYLCASSIGASDGELFFGEGSRLTVL.

This chain joins TRBV19 and TRBJ1-2; TRBD1 agrees at 9 bases. From germline, CDR1 is LNHDA and CDR2 SQIVND (reference sequence). The CDR3 sequence is 18 residues long. J lost 8 bases, V lost 5 bases, and 21 bases had no gene match. The CDR3, as DNA: TGTGCCAGTAGTCCGGAACCGGGACAGGGCCCGATCGTGAGAGGCTACACCTTC. This gives the protein CASSPEPGQGPIVRGYTF.

Turning to this clonotype: An end of the junction does not agree with germline; a read error may underlie this. The rearrangement uses TRBV29-1 and TRBJ2-7, with 11 bases identical to TRBD2. This CDR3 spans 14 amino acids. Germline-derived CDR1 and CDR2 are SQVTM and ANQGSEA. The CDR3 is CSVAGTSGPYGQYF. The CDR3 nucleotides are TGCAGCGTCGCCGGGACTAGCGGCCCCTACGGGCAGTACTTC.

V is TRBV7-9 and J is TRBJ2-5, with 11 bases aligning to TRBD1. This CDR3 is 16 amino acids long. V lost 4 bases to trimming and J lost 5 bases; unmatched junction nucleotides: 9. Germline CDR1 is SEHNR and CDR2 is FQNEAQ (reference sequence). In DNA, the CDR3 is TGTGCCAGCAGCTCCTCCGGACAGGGGGCCGGGGAGACCCAGTACTTC. It specifies CASSSSGQGAGETQYF.

This clonotype has a count of ten or more. J is TRBJ2-5 and V is TRBV12-3 or TRBV12-4, with D possibly TRBD2 on 6 matching bases. This CDR3 is built from 14 residues. The ends were cut back, 3 bases at V and 5 bases at J, with 13 bases in the middle. CDR3 sequence: CASSFRELQETQYF. The CDR3 DNA reads TGTGCCAGCAGTTTTCGGGAGTTGCAGGAGACCCAGTACTTC.

This clonotype was seen only once. It may be a read error: a sequence one base away is much more abundant. This chain connects TRBV11-2 to TRBJ2-5; no definite D call. The germline V and J ends were trimmed by 1 base and 7 bases, with 16 bases remaining between them. CDR1 is SGHAT and CDR2 is FQNNGV in the germline V gene. The CDR3 is 15 amino acids. This CDR3 is CASSLGDLLKGTQYF. CDR3 nucleotides: TGTGCCAGCAGCTTAGGAGATCTACTAAAAGGGACCCAGTACTTC.

The CDR3 DNA sequence: TGCGCCAGCAGCCGGGGGGGGCTTGGACAGGGAGGGAACATTCAGTACTTC. It codes for CASSRGGLGQGGNIQYF. V and J are TRBV5-1 and TRBJ2-4, with D perhaps assigned TRBD1 or TRBD2 (8 bases each). The CDR3 spans 17 residues. From germline, CDR1 is SGHRS and CDR2 YFSETQ. Trimming shortened V by 4 bases and J by 7 bases, and 24 bases separated the two germline ends.

The genes are TRBV19 and TRBJ2-7, with 9 bases aligning to TRBD2. The CDR3 loop spans 14 amino acids. J was trimmed by 3 bases and V by 7 bases; bases with no gene match: 7. Germline V lookup: CDR1 LNHDA, CDR2 SQIVND (reference sequence). CDR3 DNA sequence: TGTGCCAGTACCGGTGGGACTAGCAGCTACGAGCAGTACTTC. The encoded protein is CASTGGTSSYEQYF.

The sample holds a few counts of this clonotype. V is TRBV20-1 and J is TRBJ1-5, with 9 bases fitting TRBD1. Germline V gives CDR1 DFQATT, CDR2 SNEGSKA (reference sequence). V shed 3 bases, J shed 3 bases, and the junction held 6 bases outside the gene matches. The CDR3 runs to 15 residues. The CDR3 here is CSASGTGLTNQPQHF. The CDR3, as DNA: TGCAGTGCTAGCGGGACAGGGTTGACCAATCAGCCCCAGCATTTT.

This clonotype was observed at least ten times. V is TRBV9 and J is TRBJ2-5, with D possibly being TRBD2 (5 bases). The germline V gene encodes CDR1 SGDLS and CDR2 YYNGEE. Trimming stripped 1 base from V and 2 bases from J, with 9 bases between. The CDR3 length is 14 residues. CDR3 bases: TGTGCCAGCAGCGTAAGCGGATTACAAGAGACCCAGTACTTC. Amino acid sequence: CASSVSGLQETQYF.

The chain combines TRBV12-3 or TRBV12-4 with TRBJ2-5; D gene unclear. V was cut by 6 bases and J by 5 bases, with 16 bases left in between. The CDR3 is made up of 14 amino acids. As DNA, the CDR3 is TGTGCCAGCAGGGAAACGGTAGTCAGGGAGACCCAGTACTTC. It translates to CASRETVVRETQYF.

There are many counts of this clonotype. This sequence joins TRBV5-1 and TRBJ1-2, with no clear D. V was cut by 1 base and J by 0 bases, with 10 bases left in between. CDR1 is SGHRS, CDR2 YFSETQ, per germline. The CDR3 loop spans 15 amino acids. The CDR3 coding sequence is TGCGCCAGCAGCTTGAACAGCTTACCTAACTATGGCTACACCTTC. Residues: CASSLNSLPNYGYTF.

This clonotype was found many times. The rearrangement links TRBV12-3 or TRBV12-4 to TRBJ2-7; 13 nucleotides agree with TRBD2. Losses at the gene ends were 7 bases for V and 3 bases for J; bases not matched to a gene: 6. The CDR3 covers 15 residues. The CDR3, as DNA: TGTGCCAGCACCGGCGGGACTAGCGGGAACTACGAGCAGTACTTC. Translation: CASTGGTSGNYEQYF.

The V and J genes are TRBV12-3 or TRBV12-4 and TRBJ2-7; 10 bases align to TRBD2. This CDR3 is 18 amino acids long. After removal of 1 base from V and 0 bases from J, the junction contained 9 bases not matched to a gene. In DNA, the CDR3 is TGTGCCAGCAGTTTAGGTGTGGCTAGCGGGAGTTTCTCCTACGAGCAGTACTTC. Encoded protein: CASSLGVASGSFSYEQYF.

The sample holds a few counts of this clonotype. The J gene is TRBJ1-1, the V gene TRBV4-2, with D possibly being TRBD1 (6 bases). Germline V lookup: CDR1 LGHNA, CDR2 YNFKEQ. V lost 2 bases and J lost 0, with 10 bases in between. The CDR3 contains 15 residues. CDR3: CASSQPGQMNTEAFF. Here the CDR3 DNA reads TGTGCCAGCAGCCAACCCGGACAGATGAACACTGAAGCTTTCTTT.

This chain connects TRBV6-2 or TRBV6-3 to TRBJ2-7; the D is unclear. V was shortened by 6 bases and J by 1 base, with 10 bases between the two germline ends. This CDR3 contains 13 residues. CDR1 is MNHEY and CDR2 is SVGEGT in the germline V gene. CDR3: CASRATESYEQYF. CDR3 in DNA: TGTGCCAGCAGGGCTACGGAATCCTACGAGCAGTACTTC.